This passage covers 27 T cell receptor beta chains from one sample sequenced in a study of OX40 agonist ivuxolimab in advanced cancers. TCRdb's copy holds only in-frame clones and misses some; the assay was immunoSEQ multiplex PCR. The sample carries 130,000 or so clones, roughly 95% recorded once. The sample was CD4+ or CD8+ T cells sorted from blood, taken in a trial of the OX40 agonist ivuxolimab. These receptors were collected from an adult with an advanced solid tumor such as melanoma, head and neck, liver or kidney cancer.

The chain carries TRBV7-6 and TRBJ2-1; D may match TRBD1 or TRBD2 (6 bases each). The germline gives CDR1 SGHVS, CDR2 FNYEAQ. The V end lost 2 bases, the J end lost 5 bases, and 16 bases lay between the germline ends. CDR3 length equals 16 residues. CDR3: CASSLLLRGADNEQFF. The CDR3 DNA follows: TGTGCCAGCAGCTTATTATTGAGGGGGGCAGACAATGAGCAGTTCTTC.

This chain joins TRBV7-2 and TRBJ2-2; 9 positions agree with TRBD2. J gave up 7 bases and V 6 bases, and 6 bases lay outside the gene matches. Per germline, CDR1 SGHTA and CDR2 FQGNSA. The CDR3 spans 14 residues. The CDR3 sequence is CASSPSGIGGELFF. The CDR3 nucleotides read TGTGCCAGCAGTCCTAGCGGGATCGGCGGGGAGCTGTTTTTT.

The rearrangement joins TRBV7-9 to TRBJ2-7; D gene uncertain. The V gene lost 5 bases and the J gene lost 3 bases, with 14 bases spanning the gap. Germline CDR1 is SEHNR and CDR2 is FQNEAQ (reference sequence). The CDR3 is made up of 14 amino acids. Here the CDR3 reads CASSPRNWGYEQYF. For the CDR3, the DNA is TGTGCCAGCAGCCCTAGAAACTGGGGCTACGAGCAGTACTTC.

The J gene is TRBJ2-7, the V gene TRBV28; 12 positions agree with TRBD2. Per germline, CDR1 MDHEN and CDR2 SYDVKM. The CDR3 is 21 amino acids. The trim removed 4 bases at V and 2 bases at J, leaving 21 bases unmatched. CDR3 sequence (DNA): TGTGCCAGCAGTTCGATGATTAATACTAGCGGGAGGAGGGAAATGACCTACGAGCAGTACTTC. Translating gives CASSSMINTSGRREMTYEQYF.

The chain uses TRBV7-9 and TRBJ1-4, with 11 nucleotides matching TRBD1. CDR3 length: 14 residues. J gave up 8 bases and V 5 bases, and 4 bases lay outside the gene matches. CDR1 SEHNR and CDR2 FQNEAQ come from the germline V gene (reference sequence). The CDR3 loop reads CASSPGTGGEKLFF. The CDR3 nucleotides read TGTGCCAGCAGCCCGGGGACAGGGGGAGAAAAACTGTTTTTT.

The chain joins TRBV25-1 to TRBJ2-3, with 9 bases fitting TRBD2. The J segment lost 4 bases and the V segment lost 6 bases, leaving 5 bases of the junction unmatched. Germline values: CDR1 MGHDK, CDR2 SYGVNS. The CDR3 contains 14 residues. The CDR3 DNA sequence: TGTGCCAGCAGCTATAGCGGGAGATCAGATACGCAGTATTTT. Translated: CASSYSGRSDTQYF.

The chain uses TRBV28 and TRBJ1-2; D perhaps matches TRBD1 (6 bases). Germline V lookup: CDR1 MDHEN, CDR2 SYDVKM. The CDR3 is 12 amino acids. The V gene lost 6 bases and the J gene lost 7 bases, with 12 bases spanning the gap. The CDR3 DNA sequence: TGTGCCAGCAGAAAGACGGGGGCTGGCTACACCTTC. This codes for CASRKTGAGYTF.

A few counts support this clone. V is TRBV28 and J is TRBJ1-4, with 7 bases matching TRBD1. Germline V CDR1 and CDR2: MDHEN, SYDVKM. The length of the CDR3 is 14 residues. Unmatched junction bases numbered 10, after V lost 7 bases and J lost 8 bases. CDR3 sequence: CASTPRQGFEKLFF. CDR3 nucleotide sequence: TGTGCCAGCACTCCCAGACAGGGCTTCGAAAAACTGTTTTTT.

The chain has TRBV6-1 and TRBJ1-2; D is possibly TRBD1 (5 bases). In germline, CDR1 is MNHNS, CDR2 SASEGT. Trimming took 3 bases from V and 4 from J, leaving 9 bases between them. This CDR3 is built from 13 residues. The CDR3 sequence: CASSEGGFYGYTF. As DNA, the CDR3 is TGTGCCAGCAGTGAGGGGGGATTCTATGGCTACACCTTC.

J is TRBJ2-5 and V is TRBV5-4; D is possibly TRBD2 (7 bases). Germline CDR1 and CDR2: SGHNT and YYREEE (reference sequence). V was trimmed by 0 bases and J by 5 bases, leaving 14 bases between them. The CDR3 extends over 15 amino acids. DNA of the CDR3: TGTGCCAGCAGCTTGGGGAGGGGGGGTTCCGAGACCCAGTACTTC. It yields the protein CASSLGRGGSETQYF.

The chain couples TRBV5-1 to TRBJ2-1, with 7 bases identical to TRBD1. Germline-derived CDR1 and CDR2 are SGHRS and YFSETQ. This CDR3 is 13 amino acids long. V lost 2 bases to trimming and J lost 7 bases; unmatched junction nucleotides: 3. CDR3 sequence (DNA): TGCGCCAGCAGCTTCCAGGGGGAAAATGAGCAGTTCTTC. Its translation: CASSFQGENEQFF.

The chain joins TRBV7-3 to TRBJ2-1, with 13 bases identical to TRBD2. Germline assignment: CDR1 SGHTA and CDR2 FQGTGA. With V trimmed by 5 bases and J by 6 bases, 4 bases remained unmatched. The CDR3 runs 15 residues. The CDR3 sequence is CASSHGLAGANEQFF. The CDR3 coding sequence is TGTGCCAGCAGCCATGGACTAGCGGGAGCCAATGAGCAGTTCTTC.

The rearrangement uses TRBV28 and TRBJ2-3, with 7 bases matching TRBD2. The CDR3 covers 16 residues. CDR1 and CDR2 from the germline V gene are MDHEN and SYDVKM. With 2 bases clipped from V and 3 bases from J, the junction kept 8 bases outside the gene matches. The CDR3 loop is CASSLPTSAKTDTQYF. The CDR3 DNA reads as TGTGCCAGCAGTTTACCTACTAGCGCCAAGACAGATACGCAGTATTTT.

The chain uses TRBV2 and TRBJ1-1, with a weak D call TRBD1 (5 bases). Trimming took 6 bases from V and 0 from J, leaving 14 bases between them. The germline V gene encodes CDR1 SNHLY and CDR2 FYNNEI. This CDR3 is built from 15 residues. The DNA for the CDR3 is TGTGCCAGCAGGAAGGGGAGGGCCATGAACACTGAAGCTTTCTTT. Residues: CASRKGRAMNTEAFF. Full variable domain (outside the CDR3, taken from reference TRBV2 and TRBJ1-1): EPEVTQTPSHQVTQMGQEVILRCVPISNHLYFYWYRQILGQKVEFLVSFYNNEISEKSEIFDDQFSVERPDGSNFTLKIRSTKLEDSAMYFCASRKGRAMNTEAFFGQGTRLTVV.

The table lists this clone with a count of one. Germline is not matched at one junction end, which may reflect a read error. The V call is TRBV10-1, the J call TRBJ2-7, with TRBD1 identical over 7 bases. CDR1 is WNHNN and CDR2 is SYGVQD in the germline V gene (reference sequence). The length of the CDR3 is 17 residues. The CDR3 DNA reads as TGCGCCAGCACTGAGCGAACGGGACGGGACAGAGTCTACGAGCAGTACTTC. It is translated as CASTERTGRDRVYEQYF.

The CDR3 spells CASSPDNTIYF. The CDR3 DNA follows: TGTGCCAGCAGCCCCGATAACACCATATATTTT. This chain links TRBV7-2 with TRBJ1-3; D unresolved. CDR1 and CDR2 (germline): SGHTA, FQGNSA. Trimming removed 5 bases at V and 7 bases at J, with 6 bases between. The length of the CDR3 is 11 residues.

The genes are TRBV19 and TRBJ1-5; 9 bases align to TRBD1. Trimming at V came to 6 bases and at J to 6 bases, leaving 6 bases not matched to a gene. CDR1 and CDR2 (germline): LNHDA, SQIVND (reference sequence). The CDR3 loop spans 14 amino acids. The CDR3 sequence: CASSRTGAFQPQHF. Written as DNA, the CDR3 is TGTGCCAGTAGCCGGACAGGGGCGTTTCAGCCCCAGCATTTT.

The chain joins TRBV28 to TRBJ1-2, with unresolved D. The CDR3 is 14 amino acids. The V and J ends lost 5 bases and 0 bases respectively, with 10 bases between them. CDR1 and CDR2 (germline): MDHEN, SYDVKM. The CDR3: CASSVGLTNYGYTF. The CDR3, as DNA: TGTGCCAGCAGTGTCGGGCTGACTAACTATGGCTACACCTTC.

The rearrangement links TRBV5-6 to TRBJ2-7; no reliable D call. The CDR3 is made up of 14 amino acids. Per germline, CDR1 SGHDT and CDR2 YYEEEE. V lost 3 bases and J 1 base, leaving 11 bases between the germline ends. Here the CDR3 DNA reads TGTGCCAGCAGCTCACCGACCGGTTCCTACGAGCAGTACTTC. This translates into CASSSPTGSYEQYF.

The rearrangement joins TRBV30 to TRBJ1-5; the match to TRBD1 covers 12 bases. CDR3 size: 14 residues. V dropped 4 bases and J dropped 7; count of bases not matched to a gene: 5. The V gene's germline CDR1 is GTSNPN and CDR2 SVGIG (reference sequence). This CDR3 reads CAWTKGQGAQPQHF. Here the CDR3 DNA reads TGTGCCTGGACAAAGGGACAGGGGGCACAGCCCCAGCATTTT.

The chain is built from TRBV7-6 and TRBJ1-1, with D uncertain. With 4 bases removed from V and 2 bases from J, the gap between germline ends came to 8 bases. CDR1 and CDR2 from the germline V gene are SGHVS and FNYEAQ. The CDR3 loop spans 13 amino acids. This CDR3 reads CASSSRKNTEAFF. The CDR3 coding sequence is TGTGCCAGCAGCTCCAGGAAAAACACTGAAGCTTTCTTT. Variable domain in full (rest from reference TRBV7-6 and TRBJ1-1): GAGVSQSPRYKVTKRGQDVALRCDPISGHVSLYWYRQALGQGPEFLTYFNYEAQQDKSGLPNDRFSAERPEGSISTLTIQRTEQRDSAMYRCASSSRKNTEAFFGQGTRLTVV.

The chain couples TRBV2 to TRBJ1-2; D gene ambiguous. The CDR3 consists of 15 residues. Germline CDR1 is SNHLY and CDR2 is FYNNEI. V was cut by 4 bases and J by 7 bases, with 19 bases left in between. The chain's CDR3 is CASSALGQDYGGYTF. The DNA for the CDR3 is TGTGCCAGCAGTGCTTTGGGCCAGGACTACGGTGGCTACACCTTC.

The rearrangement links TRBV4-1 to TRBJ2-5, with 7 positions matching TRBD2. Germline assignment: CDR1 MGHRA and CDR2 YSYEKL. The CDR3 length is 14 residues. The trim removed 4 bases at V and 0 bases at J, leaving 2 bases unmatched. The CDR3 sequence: CASSRGGDQETQYF. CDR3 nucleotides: TGCGCCAGCAGCCGGGGGGGTGACCAAGAGACCCAGTACTTC.

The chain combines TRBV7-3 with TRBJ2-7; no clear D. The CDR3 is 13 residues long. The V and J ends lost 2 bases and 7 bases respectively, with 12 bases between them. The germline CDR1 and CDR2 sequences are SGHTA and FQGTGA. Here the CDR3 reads CASSLGNTKEQYF. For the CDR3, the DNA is TGTGCCAGCAGCTTAGGGAACACTAAGGAGCAGTACTTC.

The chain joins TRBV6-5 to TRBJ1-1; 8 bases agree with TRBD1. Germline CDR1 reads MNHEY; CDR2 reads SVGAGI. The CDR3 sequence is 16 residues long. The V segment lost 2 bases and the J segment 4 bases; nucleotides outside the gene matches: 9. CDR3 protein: CASSYPGQGEATEAFF. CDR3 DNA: TGTGCCAGCAGTTACCCAGGACAGGGAGAGGCCACTGAAGCTTTCTTT.

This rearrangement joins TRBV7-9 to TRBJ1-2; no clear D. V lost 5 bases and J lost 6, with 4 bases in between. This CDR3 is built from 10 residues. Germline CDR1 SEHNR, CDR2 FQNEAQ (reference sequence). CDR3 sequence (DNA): TGTGCCAGCAGCCAAGATGGCTACACCTTC. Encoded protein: CASSQDGYTF.

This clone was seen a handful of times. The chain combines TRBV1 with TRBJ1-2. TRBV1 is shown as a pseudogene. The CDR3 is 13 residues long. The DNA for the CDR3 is TGCACCAGCAGCCAAGCGGGGAACTATGGCTACACCTTC. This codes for CTSSQAGNYGYTF.